This T cell receptor beta chain was sequenced for a study of control samples from healthy donors and cancer patients. Assay: immunoSEQ multiplex PCR; the TCRdb copy retains only in-frame clones and omits some. The sample carries 100,000 or so clones, approximately 90% recorded once. This CDR3 region has 11 residues. The V end lost 0 bases, the J end lost 9 bases, and 6 bases lay between the germline ends. In germline, CDR1 is DFQATT, CDR2 SNEGSKA (reference sequence). Sequenced sample: blood. This chain joins TRBV20-1 and TRBJ2-1, with D possibly matching TRBD2 (5 bases). The origin of this receptor is a man between 25 and 39 years old in good health. The CDR3 protein is CSARDGGEQFF. In DNA form, the CDR3 reads TGCAGTGCTAGAGACGGAGGTGAGCAGTTCTTC.